These 12 T cell receptor beta chains came from one sample sequenced in a study of CD8+CD57+ T cells in acquired aplastic anemia. Template material for TCR beta VDJ and CDR3 profiling consisted of genomic DNA. TCRdb fed the reads into MiXCR, producing one record per CDR3 protein. Of 150,000 or so distinct CDR3 sequences in the sample, about 45% were seen once. Flow cytometry had shown expanded CD8+CD57+ cells in the patients chosen for sequencing. The sample comprised sorted CD4+, CD8+, or CD8+CD57+ T cells (not recorded which) from PBMCs. The source of these receptors is a human donor with aplastic anemia.

J is TRBJ2-3 and V is TRBV15; D is perhaps TRBD2 (6 bases). Trimming took off 6 bases at V and 4 bases at J, with 8 bases between the two ends. There are 12 residues in the CDR3. Germline V CDR1 and CDR2: LNHNV, YYDKDF (reference sequence). The DNA of the CDR3 is TGTGCCACCAGTTCGGGGGCAGATACGCAGTATTTT. Its protein is CATSSGADTQYF. Full variable domain (outside the CDR3, taken from reference TRBV15 and TRBJ2-3): DAMVIQNPRYQVTQFGKPVTLSCSQTLNHNVMYWYQQKSSQAPKLLFHYYDKDFNNEADTPDNFQSRRPNTSFCFLDIRSPGLGDTAMYLCATSSGADTQYFGPGTRLTVL.

This chain joins TRBV15 and TRBJ2-2, with D hard to call. Between the trimmed V and J ends, which lost 4 bases and 0 bases, there was a span of 9 bases. The CDR3 is 15 residues long. CDR1 and CDR2 from the germline V gene are LNHNV and YYDKDF (reference sequence). The CDR3 is CATSIGLANTGELFF. The CDR3 bases are TGTGCCACCAGCATTGGGCTAGCGAACACCGGGGAGCTGTTTTTT. The full variable domain, rest sourced from reference TRBV15 and TRBJ2-2, is DAMVIQNPRYQVTQFGKPVTLSCSQTLNHNVMYWYQQKSSQAPKLLFHYYDKDFNNEADTPDNFQSRRPNTSFCFLDIRSPGLGDTAMYLCATSIGLANTGELFFGEGSRLTVL.

In its sample, this clonotype was seen many times. This chain links TRBV2 with TRBJ2-6, with 9 bases matching TRBD1. CDR3 size: 16 residues. The V gene's germline CDR1 is SNHLY and CDR2 FYNNEI. The ends lost 5 bases at V and 2 bases at J; junction bases unmatched: 4. CDR3 sequence (DNA): TGTGCCAGCAGTCCCGGGACAGGGACTGGGGCCAACGTCCTGACTTTC. Protein sequence: CASSPGTGTGANVLTF. Based on the CDR3 plus reference TRBV2 and TRBJ2-6, the full variable domain is EPEVTQTPSHQVTQMGQEVILRCVPISNHLYFYWYRQILGQKVEFLVSFYNNEISEKSEIFDDQFSVERPDGSNFTLKIRSTKLEDSAMYFCASSPGTGTGANVLTFGAGSRLTVL.

This clonotype was seen repeatedly, ten times or more. The chain has TRBV18 and TRBJ1-6; D is uncertain. Trimming stripped 3 bases from V and 12 bases from J, with 12 bases between. Germline CDR1 and CDR2: KGHSH and LQKENI. This CDR3 is built from 13 residues. The CDR3 here is CASSPPLGVPLHF. The DNA of the CDR3 is TGTGCCAGCTCACCGCCCCTCGGGGTACCCCTCCACTTT.

As to this clonotype: The final CDR3 position lacks the conserved phenylalanine or tryptophan, pointing to a likely read error. It is unclear where the CDR3 begins or ends on the DNA, so no DNA is shown, and the CDR3 is as TCRdb lists it. The genes are TRBV4-3 and TRBJ2-4; the table assigns TRBD2, which was not confirmed against the DNA. The CDR3 has 13 residues if both end residues are counted. Germline V gene lookup returns CDR1 LGHNA and CDR2 YSLEER. This CDR3 reads CASSQDQQTLVYS.

CDR3 DNA sequence: TGCAGTGTCGGACAGGGGAATGAGCAGTACTTC. This translates into CSVGQGNEQYF. This chain connects TRBV20-1 to TRBJ2-7; 9 nucleotides line up with TRBD1. With 7 bases clipped from V and 7 bases from J, the junction kept 5 bases outside the gene matches. This CDR3 comprises 11 residues. Germline V CDR1 and CDR2: DFQATT, SNEGSKA (reference sequence).

This clonotype is a singleton in its sample. The rearrangement uses TRBV13 and TRBJ2-7, with TRBD1 identical over 9 bases. The CDR3 totals 13 residues. CDR1 is PRHDT and CDR2 is FYEKMQ in the germline V gene (reference sequence). V dropped 10 bases and J dropped 6; count of bases not matched to a gene: 10. The CDR3 region is CATSRDRVLEQYF. The CDR3 coding sequence is TGTGCCACGTCCCGGGACAGGGTACTCGAGCAGTACTTC.

V usage is TRBV19 and J usage is TRBJ2-1; D gene ambiguous. From germline, CDR1 is LNHDA and CDR2 SQIVND (reference sequence). CDR3 size: 14 residues. Trimming took 8 bases from V and 6 from J, leaving 17 bases between them. CDR3 protein: CASCLNTRCNEQFF. The CDR3 coding sequence is TGTGCCAGTTGCCTGAACACTCGGTGCAATGAGCAGTTCTTC.

The V and J genes are TRBV20-1 and TRBJ2-5, with D possibly matching TRBD2 (7 bases). Germline CDR1 is DFQATT and CDR2 is SNEGSKA (reference sequence). This CDR3 spans 14 amino acids. V was pared by 0 bases and J by 5 bases, with 13 bases between. The CDR3 DNA follows: TGCAGTGCTAGAGATGGGGGGGCGGGGGAGACCCAGTACTTC. Its protein product is CSARDGGAGETQYF.

The V gene is TRBV25-1, the J gene TRBJ1-1, with TRBD1 matching over 7 bases. Unmatched junction bases numbered 12, after V lost 10 bases and J lost 4 bases. Germline V CDR1 and CDR2: MGHDK, SYGVNS. The CDR3 contains 14 residues. CDR3 sequence reads: CATNAGTVGTEAFF. The CDR3 nucleotides are TGTGCCACCAATGCCGGGACAGTGGGCACTGAAGCTTTCTTT.

The chain is built from TRBV7-3 and TRBJ1-1, with TRBD1 as a possible D gene (6 bases). The CDR3 length is 14 residues. Germline CDR1 SGHTA, CDR2 FQGTGA. The germline V and J ends were trimmed by 2 bases and 2 bases, with 9 bases remaining between them. CDR3 amino acids: CASSLPGANTEAFF. CDR3 bases: TGTGCCAGCAGCTTACCGGGGGCCAACACTGAAGCTTTCTTT.

The genes are TRBV24-1 and TRBJ2-5, with D uncertain. Germline loops: CDR1 KGHDR, CDR2 SFDVKD. The V end lost 4 bases, the J end lost 5 bases, and 16 bases lay between the germline ends. CDR3 length: 15 amino acids. In nucleotides, the CDR3 is TGTGCCACCAGTGACCCCGCAGGACCCGGGGAGACCCAGTACTTC. It is translated as CATSDPAGPGETQYF.